Here is one TCR beta chain with its context. What it binds is not known. This sample was included in a study of T cells in narcolepsy. Study-level points and caveats: Same-patient CSF and blood CD4+ T cell clonotypes included HCRT-specific and TRIB2-specific autoreactive ones. Autoreactive clonotypes reportedly recurred in blood of same and different patients, not controls.

Only in-frame clones appear in the TCRdb table, and some are missing; sequencing was by immunoSEQ multiplex PCR. The top ten hold roughly 1.7% of the sample, which has roughly 13,000 clones, 85% to 90% seen once. This CDR3 spans 13 amino acids. The germline CDR1 and CDR2 sequences are SNHLY and FYNNEI. V was cut by 3 bases and J by 0 bases, with 6 bases left in between. This receptor was obtained from a human donor with narcolepsy. The chain couples TRBV2 to TRBJ2-7; a possible D gene is TRBD1 (5 bases). Specimen: CD45RA- memory CD4+ T cells from PBMCs. In nucleotides, the CDR3 is TGTGCCAGCAGTGATCAGGGCTCCTACGAGCAGTACTTC. This encodes CASSDQGSYEQYF.